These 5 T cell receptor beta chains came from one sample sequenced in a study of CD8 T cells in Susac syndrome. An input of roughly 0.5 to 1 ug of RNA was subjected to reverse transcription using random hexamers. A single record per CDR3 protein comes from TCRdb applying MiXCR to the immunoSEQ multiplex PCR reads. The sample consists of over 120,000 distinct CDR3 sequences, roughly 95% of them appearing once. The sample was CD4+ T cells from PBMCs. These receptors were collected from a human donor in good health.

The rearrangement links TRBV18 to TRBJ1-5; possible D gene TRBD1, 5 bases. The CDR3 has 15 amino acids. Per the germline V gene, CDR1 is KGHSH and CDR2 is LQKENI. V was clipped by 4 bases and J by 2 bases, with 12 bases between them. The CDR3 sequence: CASSREKGGNQPQHF. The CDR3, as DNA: TGTGCCAGCTCACGAGAGAAAGGGGGCAATCAGCCCCAGCATTTT.

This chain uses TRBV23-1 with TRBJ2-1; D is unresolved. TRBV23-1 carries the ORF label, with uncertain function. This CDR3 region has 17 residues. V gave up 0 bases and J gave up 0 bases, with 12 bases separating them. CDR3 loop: CASSQSGRAFSYNEQFF. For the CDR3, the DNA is TGCGCCAGCAGTCAATCGGGCCGGGCGTTCTCCTACAATGAGCAGTTCTTC.

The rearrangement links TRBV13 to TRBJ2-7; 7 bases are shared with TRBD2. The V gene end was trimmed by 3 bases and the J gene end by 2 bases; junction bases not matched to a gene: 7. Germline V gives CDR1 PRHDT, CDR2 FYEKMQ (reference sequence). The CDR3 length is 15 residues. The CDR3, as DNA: TGTGCCAGCAGCTTGGGGGAGGGGTTCGCCTACGAGCAGTACTTC. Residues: CASSLGEGFAYEQYF.

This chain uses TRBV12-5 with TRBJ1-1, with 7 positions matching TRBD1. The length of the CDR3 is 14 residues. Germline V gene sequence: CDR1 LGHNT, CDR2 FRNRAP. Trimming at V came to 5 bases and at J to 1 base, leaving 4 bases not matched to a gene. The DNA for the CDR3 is TGTGCTAGTGGTCCAGGGGGATCGAACACTGAAGCTTTCTTT. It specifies CASGPGGSNTEAFF.

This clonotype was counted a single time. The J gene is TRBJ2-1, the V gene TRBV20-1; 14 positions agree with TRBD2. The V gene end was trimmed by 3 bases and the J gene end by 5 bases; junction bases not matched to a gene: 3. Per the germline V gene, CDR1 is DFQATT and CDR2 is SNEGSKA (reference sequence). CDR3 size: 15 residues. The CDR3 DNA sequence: TGCAGTGCTAGGGGGACTAGCGGGAGAGACAATGAGCAGTTCTTC. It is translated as CSARGTSGRDNEQFF.